This T cell receptor beta chain was found in a study of T cell repertoires in cytomegalovirus infection. Across the whole study: Both CMV infection and a matching HLA type were indicated by public TCR beta signatures. Study conclusions and caveats: There were carriers of CMV plus the relevant HLA, and cumulative public TCR beta family frequency identified them.

The table lists this clonotype with a few counts. Its specificity is not known. Using its own MiXCR run on the reads, TCRdb lists one record per CDR3 protein. The sample records 150,000 to 200,000 distinct CDR3 sequences, roughly 18% being singletons. CDR3 length: 15 residues. The V end was cut by 3 bases, the J end by 6 bases, with 14 bases between. The V gene is TRBV12-3 or TRBV12-4, the J gene TRBJ1-4; a possible D gene is TRBD1 (5 bases). The receptor was derived from a human donor in good health (CMV status not recorded). Some clones in this sample may be carry-over from other donors' samples. Sequencing was carried out using CD8+ T cells from PBMCs. DNA of the CDR3: TGTGCCAGCAGTTTCGTCGCCAGGGTTGATGAAAAACTGTTTTTT. Translation gives CASSFVARVDEKLFF.